This T cell receptor (beta chain) stems from a study of blood T cell repertoires in COVID-19. On the study more broadly: The analysed material was cDNA or gDNA that came from T cells, B-cell-depleted T cells, or PBMCs.

This clone came up a few times. The CDR3 totals 17 residues. In the study's own analysis: Counts of nucleated cells, estimated from reference gene primer amplification, were obtained. The protocol was immunoSEQ multiplex PCR, while the TCRdb copy is restricted to in-frame clones and leaves out a portion. V and J calls and clone size are given by that table; D and trimming were obtained from the DNA. Of 270,000 or so clones detected, approximately 84% appear once; the ten largest clones hold approximately 9%. Source material: peripheral blood. This clonotype originated in a human donor in a cohort sampled during active COVID-19. The V and J genes are TRBV21-1 and TRBJ1-4. TRBV21-1 counts as a pseudogene. CDR3 DNA: TGTGCCAGCAGCAAAACCCCTTGGAGGGGTATAGCTGAAAAACTGTTTTTT. It yields the protein CASSKTPWRGIAEKLFF.